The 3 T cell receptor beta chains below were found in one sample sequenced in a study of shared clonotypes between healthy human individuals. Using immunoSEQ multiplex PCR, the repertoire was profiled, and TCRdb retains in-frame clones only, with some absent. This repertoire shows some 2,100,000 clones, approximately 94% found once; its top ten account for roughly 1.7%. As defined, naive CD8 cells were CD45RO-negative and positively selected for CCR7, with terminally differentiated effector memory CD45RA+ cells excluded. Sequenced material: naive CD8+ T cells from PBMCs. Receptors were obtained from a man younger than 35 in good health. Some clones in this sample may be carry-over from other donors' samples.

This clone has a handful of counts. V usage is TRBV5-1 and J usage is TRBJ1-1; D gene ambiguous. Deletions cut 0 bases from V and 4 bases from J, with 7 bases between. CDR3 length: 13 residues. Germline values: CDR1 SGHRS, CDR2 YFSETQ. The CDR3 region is CASSLEPFTEAFF. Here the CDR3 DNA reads TGCGCCAGCAGCTTGGAGCCCTTCACTGAAGCTTTCTTT.

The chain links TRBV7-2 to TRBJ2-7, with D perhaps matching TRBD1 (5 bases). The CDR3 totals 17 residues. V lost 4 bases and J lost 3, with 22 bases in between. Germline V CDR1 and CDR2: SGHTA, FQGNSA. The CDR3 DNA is TGTGCCAGCAGCTGGCGATCAGGGCCCTCAACACTCTACGAGCAGTACTTC. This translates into CASSWRSGPSTLYEQYF.

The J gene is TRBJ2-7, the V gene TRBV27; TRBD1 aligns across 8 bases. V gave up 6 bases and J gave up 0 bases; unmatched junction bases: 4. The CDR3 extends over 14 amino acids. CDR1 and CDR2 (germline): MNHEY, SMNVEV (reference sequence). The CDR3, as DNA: TGTGCCAGCAGGGGGACAGGCGCCTCCTACGAGCAGTACTTC. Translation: CASRGTGASYEQYF.